The following is a T cell receptor (beta chain) sequence with its context. Its antigen is as yet unknown. Study processing details: Junction-only sequences without quality scores came from ImmunoSEQ, so filtering differed. TCRdb's copy holds only in-frame clones and misses some; the assay was immunoSEQ multiplex PCR. V, J and clone size were drawn from that table, and D and trimming were deduced from the DNA. This sample has 2,100,000 or so clones, with approximately 94% found just once. The CDR3 is 13 amino acids. The V gene lost 2 bases and the J gene lost 7 bases, with 9 bases spanning the gap. Germline CDR1 is WSHSY and CDR2 is SAAADI. This entry is derived from a study of shared clonotypes between healthy human individuals. Findings and caveats of the study: At large depth, rarefaction still showed sorted-subset sequencing to be incomplete. Non-shared clonotypes showed lower generation probabilities than clonotypes common to all four donors.

Sequenced material: naive CD4+ T cells sorted from blood. Indicated subset: CD45RA+ positively selected. The sequence was collected from a man aged 18 to 29 in good health. This sequence joins TRBV10-2 and TRBJ2-1; no definite D call. Here the CDR3 DNA reads TGCGCCAGCAGTGAGCCCTGGGAAAATGAGCAGTTCTTC. Protein product: CASSEPWENEQFF.